A single sample is the source of the 26 T cell receptor beta chains below, sequenced in a study. TCRdb ran MiXCR on the RT-PCR reads and lists one entry per CDR3 protein. The table lists 550,000 to 750,000 distinct CDR3 sequences, 13% to 15% of them singletons, with 3.6% in the top ten. Source material: memory CD4+ T cells from blood. Receptors originate from a female donor in good health, serving as a healthy control.

J is TRBJ2-7 and V is TRBV3-1; 9 nucleotides agree with TRBD2. The CDR3 loop spans 16 amino acids. In germline, CDR1 is LGHDT, CDR2 YNNKEL (reference sequence). Trimming cost V 2 bases and J 7 bases; bases outside gene matches: 12. CDR3: CASSQLEAGGPEEQYF. DNA for the CDR3: TGTGCCAGCAGCCAACTTGAGGCGGGAGGGCCAGAAGAGCAGTACTTC.

There are many counts of this clonotype. This chain joins TRBV6-5 and TRBJ1-5; D is ambiguous. The V end lost 0 bases, the J end lost 3 bases, and 6 bases lay between the germline ends. CDR1 is MNHEY and CDR2 is SVGAGI in the germline V gene. The CDR3 is 14 residues long. This CDR3 is CASSYSVDNQPQHF. CDR3 sequence (DNA): TGTGCCAGCAGTTACTCTGTAGACAATCAGCCCCAGCATTTT.

The table lists this clonotype with many counts. The chain recombines TRBV20-1 with TRBJ1-3; D is perhaps TRBD1 (5 bases). Per the germline V gene, CDR1 is DFQATT and CDR2 is SNEGSKA (reference sequence). The ends were cut back, 4 bases at V and 0 bases at J, with 13 bases in the middle. The CDR3 is 15 amino acids. CDR3 region: CSAIYDSFSGNTIYF. The DNA of the CDR3 is TGCAGTGCTATCTACGACAGTTTCTCTGGAAACACCATATATTTT.

The CDR3, as DNA: TGTGCCAGCCGAGGGGGGGGTGAGACCTCACGCACAGATACGCAGTATTTT. It is translated as CASRGGGETSRTDTQYF. The gene calls are TRBV2 and TRBJ2-3, with D possibly matching TRBD2 (7 bases). The CDR3 runs 17 residues. Trimming took off 8 bases at V and 1 base at J, with 22 bases between the two ends. Per germline, CDR1 SNHLY and CDR2 FYNNEI.

This clonotype was seen only a few times. The CDR3 DNA reads as TGTGCCAGCAGTTACGGCCGATCAGGGAAGGGGTATCAGCCCCAGCATTTT. Its translation is CASSYGRSGKGYQPQHF. The rearrangement uses TRBV6-6 and TRBJ1-5; tentatively, D is TRBD1 (5 bases). Germline CDR1 MNHNY, CDR2 SVGAGI (reference sequence). The CDR3 extends over 17 amino acids. Trimming removed 2 bases from V and 5 bases from J, with 19 bases in between.

Many counts were recorded for this clonotype. This rearrangement joins TRBV4-1 to TRBJ2-4; 8 bases fit TRBD1. Germline V gene lookup returns CDR1 MGHRA and CDR2 YSYEKL. J lost 0 bases, V lost 4 bases, and 17 bases had no gene match. CDR3 length equals 20 residues. The CDR3 spells CASSPSTGAKNTLAKNIQYF. The CDR3 DNA reads as TGCGCCAGCAGCCCGTCGACAGGGGCGAAAAACACTCTAGCCAAAAACATTCAGTACTTC.

This clonotype occurred many times. The genes are TRBV20-1 and TRBJ2-2; D may be TRBD2 (5 bases). Trimming cost V 5 bases and J 0 bases, with 10 bases left between them. CDR1 and CDR2 (germline): DFQATT, SNEGSKA (reference sequence). The CDR3 is 14 amino acids. The CDR3 sequence: CSARPGTNTGELFF. The DNA for the CDR3 is TGCAGTGCTCGACCGGGGACGAACACCGGGGAGCTGTTTTTT.

The chain joins TRBV3-1 to TRBJ2-3; TRBD2 matches 9 bases. The CDR3 totals 15 residues. Germline CDR1 is LGHDT and CDR2 is YNNKEL (reference sequence). Trimming cost V 10 bases and J 0 bases; bases outside gene matches: 8. CDR3 DNA sequence: TGTGCCAACCTGACTAGCGGATGGAGCACAGATACGCAGTATTTT. It codes for CANLTSGWSTDTQYF.

V and J are TRBV10-3 and TRBJ1-5; D gene unclear. Germline lookup yields CDR1 ENHRY and CDR2 SYGVKD. CDR3 length equals 12 residues. Trimming stripped 6 bases from V and 9 bases from J, with 12 bases between. In DNA form, the CDR3 reads TGTGCCATCAGCGCGGAGGGAGGGCCCCAGCATTTT. Protein sequence: CAISAEGGPQHF.

This clonotype has a handful of counts. The J gene is TRBJ2-2, the V gene TRBV25-1; no firm D call. Germline V gene sequence: CDR1 MGHDK, CDR2 SYGVNS. The CDR3 length is 16 residues. Trimming took off 4 bases at V and 0 bases at J, with 12 bases between the two ends. The CDR3 is CASSVWSAANTGELFF. CDR3 bases: TGTGCCAGCAGTGTCTGGTCGGCGGCGAACACCGGGGAGCTGTTTTTT.

The genes are TRBV9 and TRBJ2-6; 9 bases are shared with TRBD1. This CDR3 is built from 21 residues. Germline V gene data show CDR1 as SGDLS and CDR2 as YYNGEE. V shed 2 bases, J shed 4 bases, and the junction held 19 bases outside the gene matches. In DNA, the CDR3 is TGTGCCAGCAGCGTCCACAAAGGGACAGGGAGTCCTAAGGCCGGGGCCAACGTCCTGACTTTC. Translating it yields CASSVHKGTGSPKAGANVLTF.

The gene calls are TRBV30 and TRBJ2-1, with D possibly being TRBD1 (5 bases). The V end was cut by 4 bases, the J end by 9 bases, with 13 bases between. From germline, CDR1 is GTSNPN and CDR2 SVGIG (reference sequence). CDR3 length equals 12 residues. The CDR3 sequence: CAWTNAGPEQFF. CDR3 DNA sequence: TGTGCCTGGACGAATGCAGGGCCTGAGCAGTTCTTC.

The V gene is TRBV29-1, the J gene TRBJ2-7; tentatively, D is TRBD2 (5 bases). Deletions cut 5 bases from V and 7 bases from J, with 21 bases between. The CDR3 runs 14 residues. Per germline, CDR1 SQVTM and CDR2 ANQGSEA. The CDR3 DNA sequence: TGCAGCGTTCAAGCGACCGCCCCCGAGGGAGAGCAGTACTTC. Protein sequence: CSVQATAPEGEQYF.

This clonotype was observed a few times. The V and J genes are TRBV20-1 and TRBJ1-5, with no clear D. V lost 3 bases and J 9 bases, leaving 12 bases between the germline ends. There are 12 residues in the CDR3. Germline V lookup: CDR1 DFQATT, CDR2 SNEGSKA (reference sequence). This CDR3 reads CSARTGVAPQHF. The CDR3 nucleotides are TGCAGTGCTAGGACGGGTGTGGCGCCCCAGCATTTT.

V usage is TRBV5-1 and J usage is TRBJ2-6; TRBD1 is a possible D gene (5 bases). Germline CDR1 SGHRS, CDR2 YFSETQ. CDR3 length: 15 residues. Trimming cost V 2 bases and J 0 bases, with 6 bases left between them. CDR3 nucleotide sequence: TGCGCCAGCAGCTTTACAGGCTCTGGGGCCAACGTCCTGACTTTC. This gives the protein CASSFTGSGANVLTF.

This clonotype was observed a handful of times. The rearrangement uses TRBV7-9 and TRBJ2-1; tentatively, D is TRBD2 (5 bases). The CDR3 contains 13 residues. Trimming shortened V by 6 bases and J by 6 bases, and 12 bases separated the two germline ends. From germline, CDR1 is SEHNR and CDR2 FQNEAQ (reference sequence). The CDR3 bases are TGTGCCAGCAGTATTGACTATCCCAATGAGCAGTTCTTC. It encodes CASSIDYPNEQFF.

This clonotype was observed a handful of times. This sequence joins TRBV20-1 and TRBJ2-1, with no clear D. Germline V lookup: CDR1 DFQATT, CDR2 SNEGSKA (reference sequence). V gave up 1 base and J gave up 4 bases, with 14 bases separating them. The CDR3 sequence is 15 residues long. CDR3 sequence (DNA): TGCAGTGCTAGAGGAGGATATCTCGGGTACAATGAGCAGTTCTTC. As protein: CSARGGYLGYNEQFF.

This clonotype was recorded at least ten times. V and J are TRBV20-1 and TRBJ2-2; tentatively, D is TRBD1 (6 bases). Germline values: CDR1 DFQATT, CDR2 SNEGSKA (reference sequence). Trimming pared 1 base from V and 6 bases from J, leaving 9 bases between. There are 13 residues in the CDR3. The CDR3: CSARARGPGELFF. The DNA for the CDR3 is TGCAGTGCTAGAGCCAGGGGTCCCGGGGAGCTGTTTTTT.

V and J are TRBV7-3 and TRBJ2-1, with D possibly being TRBD2 (6 bases). V was shortened by 4 bases and J by 6 bases, with 16 bases between the two germline ends. The CDR3 sequence is 15 residues long. The germline V gene encodes CDR1 SGHTA and CDR2 FQGTGA. CDR3 sequence: CASSSYVGGINEQFF. DNA of the CDR3: TGTGCCAGCAGCTCCTACGTTGGGGGGATCAATGAGCAGTTCTTC.

This clonotype was detected many times. The germline gene is not matched at one end of the junction; a read error may be the cause. This chain links TRBV29-1 with TRBJ2-1, with 7 bases identical to TRBD1. The V gene's germline CDR1 is SQVTM and CDR2 ANQGSEA. The CDR3 consists of 13 residues. CDR3 loop: CSVEGTVYDEQFF. CDR3 nucleotides: TGCAGCGTCGAAGGGACAGTTTATGATGAGCAGTTCTTC.

The table lists this clonotype with a few counts. The chain links TRBV2 to TRBJ2-7; 15 positions agree with TRBD2. The CDR3 runs to 16 residues. Germline CDR1 SNHLY, CDR2 FYNNEI. Losses at the gene ends were 6 bases for V and 5 bases for J; bases not matched to a gene: 8. The CDR3 bases are TGTGCCAGCAGGGCCGGACTAGCGGGAGGGTTCCACGAGCAGTACTTC. Amino acid sequence: CASRAGLAGGFHEQYF.

In its sample, this clonotype was seen a few times. The chain joins TRBV3-1 to TRBJ2-7; the D is unclear. Per germline, CDR1 LGHDT and CDR2 YNNKEL (reference sequence). The V end was cut by 1 base, the J end by 4 bases, with 20 bases between. The CDR3 sequence is 17 residues long. The CDR3 DNA reads TGTGCCAGCAGCCAAGCTCCCCCGTCCCTATGGCCATACGAGCAGTACTTC. This encodes CASSQAPPSLWPYEQYF.

This clonotype was detected a few times. This chain joins TRBV15 and TRBJ2-1, with D unclear. With 6 bases removed from V and 4 bases from J, the gap between germline ends came to 13 bases. Germline-derived CDR1 and CDR2 are LNHNV and YYDKDF (reference sequence). This CDR3 spans 14 amino acids. As DNA, the CDR3 is TGTGCCACCAGAAAAGACGCAGTTTACAATGAGCAGTTCTTC. Encoded protein: CATRKDAVYNEQFF.

The chain is built from TRBV7-9 and TRBJ1-1; D not certain. In germline, CDR1 is SEHNR, CDR2 FQNEAQ (reference sequence). The CDR3 sequence is 13 residues long. V lost 5 bases to trimming and J lost 8 bases, with 15 bases between them. CDR3 nucleotides: TGTGCCAGCAGCAACCGTGGCAGGCTCGAAGCTTTCTTT. This encodes CASSNRGRLEAFF.

This clonotype showed up just a few times. This sequence joins TRBV18 and TRBJ2-5; 7 bases align to TRBD1. This CDR3 has 16 residues. Germline CDR1 reads KGHSH; CDR2 reads LQKENI. Trimming cost V 2 bases and J 1 base; bases outside gene matches: 7. CDR3 bases: TGTGCCAGCTCACCATCGGGGACAGACACCCAAGAGACCCAGTACTTC. Translation: CASSPSGTDTQETQYF.

The chain is built from TRBV6-7 and TRBJ1-6; TRBD1 matches at 8 bases. TRBV6-7 is an ORF, with its function uncertain. The J segment lost 10 bases and the V segment lost 2 bases, leaving 7 bases of the junction unmatched. The CDR3 loop spans 15 amino acids. The CDR3 bases are TGTGCCAGCAGTTACAGGGACAGGAAAGTGTCACCCCTCCACTTT. It codes for CASSYRDRKVSPLHF.